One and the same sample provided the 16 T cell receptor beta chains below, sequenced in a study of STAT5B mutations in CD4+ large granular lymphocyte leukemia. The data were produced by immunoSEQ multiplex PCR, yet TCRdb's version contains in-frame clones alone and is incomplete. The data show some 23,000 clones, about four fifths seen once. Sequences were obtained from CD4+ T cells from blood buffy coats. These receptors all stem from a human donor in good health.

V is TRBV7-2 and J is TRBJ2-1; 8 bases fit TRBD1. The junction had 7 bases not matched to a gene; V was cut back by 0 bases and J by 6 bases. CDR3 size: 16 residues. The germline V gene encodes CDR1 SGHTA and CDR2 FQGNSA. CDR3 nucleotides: TGTGCCAGCAGCTTAGCCTTCGGACAGGGACTCAATGAGCAGTTCTTC. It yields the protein CASSLAFGQGLNEQFF.

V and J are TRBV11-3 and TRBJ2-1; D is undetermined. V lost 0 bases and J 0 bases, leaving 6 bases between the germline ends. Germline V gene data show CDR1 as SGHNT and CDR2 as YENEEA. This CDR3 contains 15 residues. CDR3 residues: CASSLDLGSYNEQFF. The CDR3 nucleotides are TGTGCCAGCAGCTTAGATCTGGGCTCCTACAATGAGCAGTTCTTC.

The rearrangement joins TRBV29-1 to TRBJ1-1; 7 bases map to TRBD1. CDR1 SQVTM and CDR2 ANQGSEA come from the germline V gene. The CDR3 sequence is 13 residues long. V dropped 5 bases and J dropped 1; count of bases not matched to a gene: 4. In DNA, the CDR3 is TGCAGCGTTATCAGGGGGACGAACACTGAAGCTTTCTTT. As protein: CSVIRGTNTEAFF. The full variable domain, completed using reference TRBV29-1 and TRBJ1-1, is SAVISQKPSRDICQRGTSLTIQCQVDSQVTMMFWYRQQPGQSLTLIATANQGSEATYESGFVIDKFPISRPNLTFSTLTVSNMSPEDSSIYLCSVIRGTNTEAFFGQGTRLTVV.

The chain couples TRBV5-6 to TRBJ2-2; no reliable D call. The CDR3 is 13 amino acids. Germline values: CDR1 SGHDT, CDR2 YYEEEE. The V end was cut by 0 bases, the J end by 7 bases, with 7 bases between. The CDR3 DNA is TGTGCCAGCAGCTTGGCGAGGCTCGGGGAGCTGTTTTTT. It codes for CASSLARLGELFF.

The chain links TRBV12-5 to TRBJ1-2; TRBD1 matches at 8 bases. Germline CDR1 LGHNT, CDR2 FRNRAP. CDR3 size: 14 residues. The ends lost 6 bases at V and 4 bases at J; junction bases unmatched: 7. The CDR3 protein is CASGPHRGAYGYTF. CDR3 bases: TGTGCTAGTGGCCCCCACAGGGGGGCCTATGGCTACACCTTC.

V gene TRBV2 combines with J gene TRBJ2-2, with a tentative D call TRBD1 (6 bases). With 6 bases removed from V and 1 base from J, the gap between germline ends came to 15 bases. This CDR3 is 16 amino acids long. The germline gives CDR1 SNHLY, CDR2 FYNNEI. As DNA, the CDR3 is TGTGCCAGCAGCGCCAGAGGGGGATTGAACACCGGGGAGCTGTTTTTT. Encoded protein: CASSARGGLNTGELFF.

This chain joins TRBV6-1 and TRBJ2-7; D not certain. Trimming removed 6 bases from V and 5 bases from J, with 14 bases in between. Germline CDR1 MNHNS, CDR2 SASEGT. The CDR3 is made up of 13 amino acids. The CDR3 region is CASSHVRFHEQYF. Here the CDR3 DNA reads TGTGCCAGCAGCCATGTCAGGTTCCACGAGCAGTACTTC.

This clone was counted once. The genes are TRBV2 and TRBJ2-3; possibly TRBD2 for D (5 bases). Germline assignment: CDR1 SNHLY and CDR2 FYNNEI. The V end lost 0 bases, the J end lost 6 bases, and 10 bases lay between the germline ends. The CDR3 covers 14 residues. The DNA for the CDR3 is TGTGCCAGCAGTGAAGCGGGAGTAAGCGATACGCAGTATTTT. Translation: CASSEAGVSDTQYF.

CDR3 in amino acids: CASSEGSWEAFF. The CDR3, as DNA: TGCGCCAGCAGTGAGGGCAGTTGGGAAGCTTTCTTT. This chain connects TRBV10-2 to TRBJ1-1; D is undetermined. V was pared by 2 bases and J by 8 bases, with 9 bases between. Germline V gene data show CDR1 as WSHSY and CDR2 as SAAADI. This CDR3 has 12 residues.

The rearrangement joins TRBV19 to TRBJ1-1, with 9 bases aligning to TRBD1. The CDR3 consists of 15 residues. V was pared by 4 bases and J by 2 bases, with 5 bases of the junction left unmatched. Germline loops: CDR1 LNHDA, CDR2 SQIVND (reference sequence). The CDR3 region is CASSTRTGDNTEAFF. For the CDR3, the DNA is TGTGCCAGTAGTACTAGGACAGGGGATAACACTGAAGCTTTCTTT.

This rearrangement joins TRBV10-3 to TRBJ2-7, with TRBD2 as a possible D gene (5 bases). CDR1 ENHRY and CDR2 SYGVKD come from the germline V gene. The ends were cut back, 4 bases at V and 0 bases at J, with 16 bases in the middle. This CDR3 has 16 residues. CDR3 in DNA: TGTGCCATCAGTGGGAAGGACTCATCGAGCTCCTACGAGCAGTACTTC. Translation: CAISGKDSSSSYEQYF.

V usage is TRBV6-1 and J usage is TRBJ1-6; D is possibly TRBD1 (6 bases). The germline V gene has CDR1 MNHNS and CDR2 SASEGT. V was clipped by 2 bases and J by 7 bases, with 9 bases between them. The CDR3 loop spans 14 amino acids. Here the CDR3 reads CASSEQGYNSPLHF. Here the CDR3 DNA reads TGTGCCAGCAGTGAACAGGGGTACAATTCACCCCTCCACTTT.

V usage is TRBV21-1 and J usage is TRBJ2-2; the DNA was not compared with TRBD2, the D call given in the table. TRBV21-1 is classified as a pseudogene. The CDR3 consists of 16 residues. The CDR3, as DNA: TGTGCCAGCAGCAACCTCAGAGGGAGAGGCACCGGGGAGCTGTTTTTT. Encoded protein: CASSNLRGRGTGELFF.

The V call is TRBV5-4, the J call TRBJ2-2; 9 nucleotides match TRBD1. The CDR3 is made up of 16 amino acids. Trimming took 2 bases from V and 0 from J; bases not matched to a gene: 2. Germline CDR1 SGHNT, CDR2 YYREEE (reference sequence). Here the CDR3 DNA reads TGTGCCAGCAGCTTCACAGGGGGCGCGAACACCGGGGAGCTGTTTTTT. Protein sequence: CASSFTGGANTGELFF.

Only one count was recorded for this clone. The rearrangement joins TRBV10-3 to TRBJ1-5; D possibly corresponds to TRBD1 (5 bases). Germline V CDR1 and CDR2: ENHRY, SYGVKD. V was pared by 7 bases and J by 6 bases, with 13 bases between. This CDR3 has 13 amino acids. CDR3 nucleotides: TGTGCCATCAATGGGGGACGGGGTCAGCCCCAGCATTTT. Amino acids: CAINGGRGQPQHF.

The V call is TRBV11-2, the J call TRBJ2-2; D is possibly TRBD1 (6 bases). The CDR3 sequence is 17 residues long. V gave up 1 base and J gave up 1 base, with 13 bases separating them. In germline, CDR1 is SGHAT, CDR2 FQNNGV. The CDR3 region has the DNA TGTGCCAGCAGCTTAGTCCCTCACAGGGAGAACACCGGGGAGCTGTTTTTT. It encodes CASSLVPHRENTGELFF.